One and the same sample provided the 28 T cell receptor gamma chains below, sequenced in a study of human gamma delta and Vdelta1 T cells. TCRdb redid the clone calls on the PCR reads with CATT. This sample has over 7,500 gamma-chain clones, with around 50% found just once. No antigens are known for them. Specimen: Vdelta1 gamma-delta T cells from blood grown in culture (DOT cells). The receptors derive from a human donor in good health.

Only one count was recorded for this clone. The V and J genes are TRGV3 and TRGJ1 or TRGJ2. J was trimmed by 8 bases and V by 3 bases; bases with no gene match: 7. The CDR3 runs to 12 residues. The V gene's germline CDR1 is VTNTFY and CDR2 YDVSTARD (reference sequence). CDR3 sequence (DNA): TGTGCCACCTGGGACCTAAAAGATAAGAAACTCTTT. Its translation: CATWDLKDKKLF.

This chain uses TRGV5 with TRGJ1 or TRGJ2. V was pared by 3 bases and J by 0 bases, with 8 bases of the junction left unmatched. The CDR3 length is 15 residues. Germline CDR1 and CDR2: VINAFY and YDVSNSKD. This chain's CDR3 is CATWDGHQNYYKKLF. CDR3 nucleotides: TGTGCCACCTGGGACGGACATCAGAATTATTATAAGAAACTCTTT.

This chain joins TRGV8 and TRGJ1 or TRGJ2. Unmatched junction bases numbered 1, after V lost 4 bases and J lost 4 bases. Germline V gene sequence: CDR1 VENAVY, CDR2 YDSYNSRV. CDR3 size: 11 residues. CDR3 sequence: CATWEYYKKLF. Here the CDR3 DNA reads TGTGCCACCTGGGAATATTATAAGAAACTCTTT.

Of note for this clone: This may arise from a read error, as a much more abundant clone is one base away. Other DNA sequences in the same sample also yield this CDR3. This chain uses TRGV10 with TRGJ1 or TRGJ2. TRGV10 is recorded as an ORF, its role being uncertain. The CDR3 has 13 residues. The CDR3 DNA is TGTGCTGGCAAATCCTCGAATTATTATAAGAAACTGTTT. This encodes CAGKSSNYYKKLF.

The rearrangement uses TRGV4 and TRGJP2. With 5 bases clipped from V and 7 bases from J, the junction kept 7 bases outside the gene matches. This CDR3 has 13 amino acids. CDR1 EGSTGY and CDR2 YDSYTSSV come from the germline V gene. CDR3 protein: CATWVVDDWIKTF. The CDR3 DNA follows: TGTGCCACCTGGGTAGTTGATGATTGGATCAAGACGTTT.

This clone showed up just a few times. V is TRGV8 and J is TRGJP2. CDR1 is VENAVY and CDR2 is YDSYNSRV in the germline V gene. The V and J ends lost 6 bases and 5 bases, in that order; junction bases with no gene match: 3. The CDR3 is made up of 12 amino acids. This CDR3 is CATWNSDWIKTF. The CDR3 bases are TGTGCCACCTGGAACAGTGATTGGATCAAGACGTTT.

V is TRGV8 and J is TRGJP2. With 0 bases clipped from V and 0 bases from J, the junction kept 19 bases outside the gene matches. This CDR3 has 21 amino acids. Germline V lookup: CDR1 VENAVY, CDR2 YDSYNSRV. This CDR3 reads CATWDRPKVSNNNSSDWIKTF. CDR3 bases: TGTGCCACCTGGGATAGGCCGAAGGTTTCTAACAATAATAGTAGTGATTGGATCAAGACGTTT.

The rearrangement joins TRGV2 to TRGJ1 or TRGJ2. Trimming cost V 3 bases and J 10 bases; bases outside gene matches: 12. This CDR3 has 13 residues. Germline values: CDR1 EGSNGY, CDR2 YDSYNSKV. The CDR3 loop is CATWDPNTGKKLF. The CDR3 DNA reads TGTGCCACCTGGGACCCAAACACGGGGAAGAAACTCTTT.

About this clone itself: This sample also contains other DNA sequences that code for the same CDR3. The chain carries TRGV8 and TRGJP. Germline loops: CDR1 VENAVY, CDR2 YDSYNSRV. The V and J ends lost 0 bases and 4 bases, in that order; junction bases with no gene match: 0. The CDR3 has 16 residues. The CDR3: CATWDRQELGKKIKVF. Here the CDR3 DNA reads TGTGCCACCTGGGATAGGCAAGAGTTGGGCAAAAAAATCAAGGTATTT.

There are a few counts of this clone. The chain combines TRGV5 with TRGJ1 or TRGJ2. The CDR3 is made up of 13 amino acids. The ends lost 1 base at V and 8 bases at J; junction bases unmatched: 8. Per the germline V gene, CDR1 is VINAFY and CDR2 is YDVSNSKD. As DNA, the CDR3 is TGTGCCACCTGGGACAGTCCTTTCCATAAGAAACTCTTT. Translating it yields CATWDSPFHKKLF.

This chain uses TRGV3 with TRGJ1 or TRGJ2. The V and J ends lost 3 bases and 8 bases, in that order; junction bases with no gene match: 10. Per the germline V gene, CDR1 is VTNTFY and CDR2 is YDVSTARD (reference sequence). This CDR3 contains 13 residues. The DNA of the CDR3 is TGTGCCACCTGGGACCGTGGGGGCGATAAGAAACTCTTT. It codes for CATWDRGGDKKLF.

This clone was counted a single time. The chain uses TRGV2 and TRGJ1 or TRGJ2. The trim removed 0 bases at V and 3 bases at J, leaving 11 bases unmatched. The CDR3 loop spans 16 amino acids. CDR1 and CDR2 from the germline V gene are EGSNGY and YDSYNSKV. This CDR3 is CATWDGLWPAYYKKLF. As DNA, the CDR3 is TGTGCCACCTGGGACGGGCTCTGGCCCGCTTATTATAAGAAACTCTTT.

With regard to this clone: The same CDR3 can be traced to other DNA sequences in this sample. V is TRGV3 and J is TRGJP2. The CDR3 sequence is 14 residues long. V lost 3 bases to trimming and J lost 2 bases; unmatched junction nucleotides: 3. Looked up from germline, CDR1 is VTNTFY and CDR2 is YDVSTARD (reference sequence). Here the CDR3 reads CATWDRSSDWIKTF. DNA for the CDR3: TGTGCCACCTGGGACCGAAGTAGTGATTGGATCAAGACGTTT.

The sample holds a few counts of this clone. It may be a read error: a sequence one base away is much more abundant. V and J are TRGV2 and TRGJ1 or TRGJ2. V lost 4 bases, J lost 3 bases, and 3 bases stayed unmatched. The CDR3 is 12 amino acids. Germline CDR1 and CDR2: EGSNGY and YDSYNSKV. CDR3 bases: TGTGCCACCTGGGAAAGTTATTATAAGAAACTCTTT. This sequence encodes CATWESYYKKLF.

V gene TRGV5 combines with J gene TRGJ1 or TRGJ2. This CDR3 is 14 amino acids long. Germline CDR1 VINAFY, CDR2 YDVSNSKD. Trimming removed 1 base from V and 2 bases from J; junction bases left unmatched: 5. The CDR3: CATWDSLHYYKKLF. As DNA, the CDR3 is TGTGCCACCTGGGACAGCCTCCATTATTATAAGAAACTCTTT.

The sample holds one count of this clone. This chain joins TRGV9 and TRGJ1 or TRGJ2. The CDR3 consists of 15 residues. Germline trimming cut 1 base from V and 2 bases from J; bases unmatched to any gene: 8. Germline CDR1 and CDR2: GITISATS and ISYDGTV (reference sequence). For the CDR3, the DNA is TGTGCCTTGTGGGAGGTAGGGTTTTATTATTATAAGAAACTCTTT. It specifies CALWEVGFYYYKKLF.

V usage is TRGV3 and J usage is TRGJP2. Germline trimming cut 6 bases from V and 0 bases from J; bases unmatched to any gene: 4. This CDR3 has 14 amino acids. CDR1 and CDR2 from the germline V gene are VTNTFY and YDVSTARD (reference sequence). CDR3 protein: CATWTYSSDWIKTF. CDR3 DNA: TGTGCCACCTGGACCTATAGTAGTGATTGGATCAAGACGTTT.

This rearrangement joins TRGV2 to TRGJ1 or TRGJ2. Unmatched junction bases numbered 22, after V lost 4 bases and J lost 10 bases. This CDR3 spans 16 amino acids. Per the germline V gene, CDR1 is EGSNGY and CDR2 is YDSYNSKV. The CDR3 region is CATWDDNPQGLIKKLF. DNA of the CDR3: TGTGCCACCTGGGATGATAATCCCCAGGGACTTATAAAGAAACTCTTT.

This clone occurred a few times. Other DNA sequences of this sample code for an identical CDR3. V usage is TRGV9 and J usage is TRGJ1 or TRGJ2. There are 11 residues in the CDR3. Looked up from germline, CDR1 is GITISATS and CDR2 is ISYDGTV (reference sequence). Unmatched junction bases numbered 2, after V lost 2 bases and J lost 7 bases. CDR3 amino acids: CALWEAYKKLF. The CDR3 DNA sequence: TGTGCCTTGTGGGAGGCGTATAAGAAACTCTTT.

Judged by abundance, this clone is large. The rearrangement joins TRGV10 to TRGJP2. TRGV10 is classed as an ORF, of uncertain function. V dropped 8 bases and J dropped 12; count of bases not matched to a gene: 7. The CDR3 runs 11 residues. CDR3 amino acids: CAAWDFRIKTF. For the CDR3, the DNA is TGTGCTGCGTGGGATTTTAGGATCAAGACGTTT.

The V call is TRGV4, the J call TRGJ1 or TRGJ2. The length of the CDR3 is 14 residues. Looked up from germline, CDR1 is EGSTGY and CDR2 is YDSYTSSV. J gave up 3 bases and V 2 bases, and 7 bases lay outside the gene matches. The CDR3 nucleotides are TGTGCCACCTGGGATGTCACCTTTTATTATAAGAAACTCTTT. It yields the protein CATWDVTFYYKKLF.

The chain is built from TRGV8 and TRGJP1. The CDR3 loop spans 12 amino acids. The V gene end was trimmed by 4 bases and the J gene end by 5 bases; junction bases not matched to a gene: 1. Per the germline V gene, CDR1 is VENAVY and CDR2 is YDSYNSRV. The CDR3 nucleotides are TGTGCCACCTGGGAAACTGGTTGGTTCAAGATATTT. Translated: CATWETGWFKIF.

The chain is built from TRGV5 and TRGJ1 or TRGJ2. Trimming took 3 bases from V and 0 from J; bases not matched to a gene: 5. The CDR3 has 14 amino acids. Germline V gene sequence: CDR1 VINAFY, CDR2 YDVSNSKD. CDR3 in DNA: TGTGCCACCTGGGACGGAGAGAATTATTATAAGAAACTCTTT. This gives the protein CATWDGENYYKKLF.

This clone was recorded a few times. This chain joins TRGV4 and TRGJ1 or TRGJ2. CDR3 length equals 13 residues. J gave up 6 bases and V 0 bases, and 5 bases lay outside the gene matches. The germline gives CDR1 EGSTGY, CDR2 YDSYTSSV. CDR3 amino acids: CATWDGHGYKKLF. Written as DNA, the CDR3 is TGTGCCACCTGGGATGGGCATGGTTATAAGAAACTCTTT.

On this clone itself: Other nucleotide sequences from this sample produce the same CDR3. The V call is TRGV9, the J call TRGJ1 or TRGJ2. The CDR3 totals 11 residues. Germline values: CDR1 GITISATS, CDR2 ISYDGTV (reference sequence). V lost 3 bases and J lost 8; bases outside the gene matches: 4. DNA of the CDR3: TGTGCCTTGTGGGAGACTCATAAGAAACTCTTT. Translation: CALWETHKKLF.

The V and J genes are TRGV5 and TRGJ1 or TRGJ2. Germline values: CDR1 VINAFY, CDR2 YDVSNSKD. The CDR3 is made up of 14 amino acids. The trim removed 0 bases at V and 5 bases at J, leaving 7 bases unmatched. The CDR3, as DNA: TGTGCCACCTGGGACAGGCCAAGTCATTATAAGAAACTCTTT. It translates to CATWDRPSHYKKLF.

The rearrangement links TRGV9 to TRGJ1 or TRGJ2. CDR1 GITISATS and CDR2 ISYDGTV come from the germline V gene (reference sequence). The CDR3 is 11 residues long. V lost 6 bases and J lost 5; bases outside the gene matches: 4. CDR3 loop: CALWLNYKKLF. The CDR3 nucleotides read TGTGCCTTGTGGCTTAATTATAAGAAACTCTTT.

By its share, this clone is medium-sized. The V and J genes are TRGV10 and TRGJP1. TRGV10 is labeled an ORF, and its function is uncertain. V lost 8 bases, J lost 1 base, and 5 bases stayed unmatched. The length of the CDR3 is 14 residues. The CDR3 coding sequence is TGTGCTGCGTGGGATTTTACCACTGGTTGGTTCAAGATATTT. Translating gives CAAWDFTTGWFKIF.